Below are 5 T cell receptor beta chains sequenced from a single sample in a study of identical twins. From the 5' RACE reads, TCRdb called clonotypes with MiXCR, one entry per CDR3 protein. The repertoire holds around 480,000 distinct CDR3 sequences, with approximately 15% as singletons. These data were likewise used in another study, on yellow fever vaccine responses in identical twins.

Sequenced input: CD4+ T cells sorted from blood. Every receptor here comes from a woman aged 18-29 years in good health.

Only a few counts were recorded for this clonotype. The V gene is TRBV7-2, the J gene TRBJ2-3; 8 bases align to TRBD2. With 6 bases clipped from V and 1 base from J, the junction kept 6 bases outside the gene matches. Germline-derived CDR1 and CDR2 are SGHTA and FQGNSA. The CDR3 length is 15 residues. The CDR3 here is CASSRLAHRTDTQYF. CDR3 DNA: TGTGCCAGCAGTCGACTAGCGCATCGCACAGATACGCAGTATTTT.

This clonotype was observed a few times. The rearrangement joins TRBV7-8 to TRBJ1-3, with D unclear. In germline, CDR1 is SGHVS, CDR2 FQNEAQ. The V gene lost 2 bases and the J gene lost 11 bases, with 10 bases spanning the gap. This CDR3 has 12 residues. The CDR3 bases are TGTGCCAGCAGCTTACTTCAGGTCCCCATATATTTT. Amino acids: CASSLLQVPIYF.

The sample holds a few counts of this clonotype. V gene TRBV9 combines with J gene TRBJ2-2; D unresolved. This CDR3 region has 14 residues. V was clipped by 0 bases and J by 2 bases, with 5 bases between them. CDR1 and CDR2 from the germline V gene are SGDLS and YYNGEE. The CDR3 DNA reads TGTGCCAGCAGCGTAGCTGGAAACACCGGGGAGCTGTTTTTT. Protein sequence: CASSVAGNTGELFF.

The table lists this clonotype with a few counts. The chain couples TRBV2 to TRBJ2-4; 8 bases fit TRBD1. CDR1 and CDR2 from the germline V gene are SNHLY and FYNNEI. With 7 bases clipped from V and 4 bases from J, the junction kept 15 bases outside the gene matches. The CDR3 covers 17 residues. CDR3 in amino acids: CASKDRSGRGLKNIQYF. The CDR3 bases are TGTGCCAGCAAAGACCGTTCGGGCAGGGGGCTGAAAAACATTCAGTACTTC.

This clonotype has ten or more counts. The chain carries TRBV7-3 and TRBJ2-2; D is perhaps TRBD2 (5 bases). The germline V gene encodes CDR1 SGHTA and CDR2 FQGTGA. This CDR3 has 14 amino acids. Trimming took off 5 bases at V and 6 bases at J, with 13 bases between the two ends. This CDR3 is CASSPKPGAGELFF. The CDR3, as DNA: TGTGCCAGCAGCCCAAAGCCCGGGGCCGGGGAGCTGTTTTTT.